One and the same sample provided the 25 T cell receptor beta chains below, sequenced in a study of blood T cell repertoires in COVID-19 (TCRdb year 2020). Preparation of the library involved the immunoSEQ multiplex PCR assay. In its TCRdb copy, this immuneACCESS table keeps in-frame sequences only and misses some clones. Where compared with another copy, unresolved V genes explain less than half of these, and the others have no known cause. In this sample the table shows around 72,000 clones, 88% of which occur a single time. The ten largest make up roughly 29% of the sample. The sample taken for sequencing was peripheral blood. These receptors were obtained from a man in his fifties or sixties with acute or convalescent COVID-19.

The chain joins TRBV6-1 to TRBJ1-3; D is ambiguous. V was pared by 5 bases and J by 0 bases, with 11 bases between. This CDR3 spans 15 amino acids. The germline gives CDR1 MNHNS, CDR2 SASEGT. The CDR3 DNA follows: TGTGCCAGCAGTTTCGGACTGTACTCTGGAAACACCATATATTTT. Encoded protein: CASSFGLYSGNTIYF.

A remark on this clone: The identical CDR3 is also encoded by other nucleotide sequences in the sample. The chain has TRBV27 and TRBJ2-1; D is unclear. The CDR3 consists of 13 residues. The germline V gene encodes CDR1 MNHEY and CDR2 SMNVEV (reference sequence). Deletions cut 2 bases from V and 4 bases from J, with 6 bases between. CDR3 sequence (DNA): TGTGCCAGCAGTTTAAGTCAGTACAATGAGCAGTTCTTC. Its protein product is CASSLSQYNEQFF.

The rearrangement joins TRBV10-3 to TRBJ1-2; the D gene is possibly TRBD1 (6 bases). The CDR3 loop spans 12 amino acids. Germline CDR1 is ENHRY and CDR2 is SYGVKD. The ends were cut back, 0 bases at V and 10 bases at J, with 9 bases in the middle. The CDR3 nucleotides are TGTGCCATCAGTGAGTCTATGGGACACTACACCTTC. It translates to CAISESMGHYTF.

DNA of the CDR3: TGCGCCAGCAGCTTACCAGGGGGCAACATTCAGTACTTC. Translation gives CASSLPGGNIQYF. V and J are TRBV5-1 and TRBJ2-4; 8 nucleotides agree with TRBD1. V shed 2 bases, J shed 7 bases, and the junction held 2 bases outside the gene matches. Germline V gene data show CDR1 as SGHRS and CDR2 as YFSETQ. The CDR3 consists of 13 residues.

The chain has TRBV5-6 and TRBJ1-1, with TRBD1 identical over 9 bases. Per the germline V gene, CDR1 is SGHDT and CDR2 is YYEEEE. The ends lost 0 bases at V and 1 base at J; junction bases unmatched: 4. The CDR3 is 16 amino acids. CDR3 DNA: TGTGCCAGCAGCTTGGTAACAGGGGGCAAGAACACTGAAGCTTTCTTT. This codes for CASSLVTGGKNTEAFF. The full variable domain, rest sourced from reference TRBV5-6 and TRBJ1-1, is DAGVTQSPTHLIKTRGQQVTLRCSPKSGHDTVSWYQQALGQGPQFIFQYYEEEERQRGNFPDRFSGHQFPNYSSELNVNALLLGDSALYLCASSLVTGGKNTEAFFGQGTRLTVV.

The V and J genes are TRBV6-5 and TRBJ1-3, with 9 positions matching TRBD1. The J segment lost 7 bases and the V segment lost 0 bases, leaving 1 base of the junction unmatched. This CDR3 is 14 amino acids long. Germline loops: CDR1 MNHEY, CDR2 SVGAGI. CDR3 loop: CASSYSGQGNTIYF. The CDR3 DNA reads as TGTGCCAGCAGTTACTCTGGACAGGGGAACACCATATATTTT.

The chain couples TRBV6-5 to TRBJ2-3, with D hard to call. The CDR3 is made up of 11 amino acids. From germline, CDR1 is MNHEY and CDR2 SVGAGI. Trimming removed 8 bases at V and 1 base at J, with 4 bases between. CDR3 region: CASLGTDTQYF. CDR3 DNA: TGTGCCAGCCTAGGCACAGATACGCAGTATTTT.

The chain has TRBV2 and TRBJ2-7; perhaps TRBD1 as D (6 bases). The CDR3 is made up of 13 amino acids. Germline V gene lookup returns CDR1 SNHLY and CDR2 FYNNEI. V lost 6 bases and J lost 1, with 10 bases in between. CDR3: CASREGHSYEQYF. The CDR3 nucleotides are TGTGCCAGCAGAGAGGGACATTCCTACGAGCAGTACTTC.

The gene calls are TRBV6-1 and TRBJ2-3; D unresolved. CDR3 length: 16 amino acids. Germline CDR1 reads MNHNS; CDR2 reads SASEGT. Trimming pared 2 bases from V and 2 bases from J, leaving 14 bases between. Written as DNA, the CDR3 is TGTGCCAGCAGTGAATTTACAGACGTCTCCACAGATACGCAGTATTTT. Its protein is CASSEFTDVSTDTQYF.

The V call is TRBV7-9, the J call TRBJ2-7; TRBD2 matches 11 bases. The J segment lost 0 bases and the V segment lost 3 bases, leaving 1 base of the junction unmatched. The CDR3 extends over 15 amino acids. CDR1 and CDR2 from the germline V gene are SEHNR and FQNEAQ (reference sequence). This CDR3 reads CASSLGTSGSYEQYF. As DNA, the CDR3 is TGTGCCAGCAGCTTGGGGACTAGCGGCTCCTACGAGCAGTACTTC.

CDR3: CASRGAGNSPLHF. The CDR3 region has the DNA TGTGCCAGCAGGGGAGCGGGTAATTCACCCCTCCACTTT. This chain connects TRBV5-6 to TRBJ1-6; D ambiguous. V was clipped by 5 bases and J by 6 bases, with 9 bases between them. CDR1 SGHDT and CDR2 YYEEEE come from the germline V gene. The CDR3 totals 13 residues.

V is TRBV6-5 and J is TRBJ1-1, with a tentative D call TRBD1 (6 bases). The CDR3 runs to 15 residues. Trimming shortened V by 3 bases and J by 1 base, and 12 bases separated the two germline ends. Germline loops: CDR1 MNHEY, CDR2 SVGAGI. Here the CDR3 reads CASSYSGTPNTEAFF. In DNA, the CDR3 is TGTGCCAGCAGTTATTCCGGGACACCGAACACTGAAGCTTTCTTT.

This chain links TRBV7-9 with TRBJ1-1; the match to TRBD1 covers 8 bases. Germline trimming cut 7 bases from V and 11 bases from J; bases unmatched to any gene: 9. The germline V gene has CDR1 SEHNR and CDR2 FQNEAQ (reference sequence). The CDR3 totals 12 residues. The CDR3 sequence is CASTSQDREAFF. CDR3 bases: TGTGCCAGCACCTCCCAGGACAGGGAGGCTTTCTTT.

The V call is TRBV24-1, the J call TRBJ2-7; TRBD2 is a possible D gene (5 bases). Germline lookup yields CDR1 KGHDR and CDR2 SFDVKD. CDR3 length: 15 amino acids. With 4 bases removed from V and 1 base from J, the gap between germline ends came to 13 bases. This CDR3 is CATSDPNGGSYEQYF. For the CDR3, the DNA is TGTGCCACCAGTGACCCAAACGGAGGATCCTACGAGCAGTACTTC.

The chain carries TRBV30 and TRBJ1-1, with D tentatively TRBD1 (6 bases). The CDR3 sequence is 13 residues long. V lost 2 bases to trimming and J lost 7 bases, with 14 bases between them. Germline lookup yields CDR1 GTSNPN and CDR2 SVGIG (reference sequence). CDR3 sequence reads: CAWSPGTTNEAFF. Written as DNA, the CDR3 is TGTGCCTGGAGTCCCGGGACAACCAATGAAGCTTTCTTT. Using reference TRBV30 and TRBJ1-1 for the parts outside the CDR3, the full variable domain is SQTIHQWPATLVQPVGSPLSLECTVEGTSNPNLYWYRQAAGRGLQLLFYSVGIGQISSEVPQNLSASRPQDRQFILSSKKLLLSDSGFYLCAWSPGTTNEAFFGQGTRLTVV.

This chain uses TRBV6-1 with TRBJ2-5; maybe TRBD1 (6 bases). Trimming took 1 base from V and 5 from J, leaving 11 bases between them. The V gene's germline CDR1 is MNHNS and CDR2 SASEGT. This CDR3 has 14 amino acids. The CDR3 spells CASSEGAGVETQYF. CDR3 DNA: TGTGCCAGCAGTGAAGGGGCAGGGGTTGAGACCCAGTACTTC.

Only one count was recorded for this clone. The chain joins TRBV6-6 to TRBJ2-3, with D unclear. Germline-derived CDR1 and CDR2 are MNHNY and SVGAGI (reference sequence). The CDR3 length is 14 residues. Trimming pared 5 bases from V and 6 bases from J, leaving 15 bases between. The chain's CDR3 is CASSHPGSADTQYF. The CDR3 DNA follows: TGTGCCAGCAGTCACCCCGGGTCGGCGGATACGCAGTATTTT.

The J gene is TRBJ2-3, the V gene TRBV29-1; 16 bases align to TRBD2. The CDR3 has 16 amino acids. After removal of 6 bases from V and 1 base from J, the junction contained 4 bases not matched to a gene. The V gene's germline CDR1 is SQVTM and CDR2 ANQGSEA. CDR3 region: CSVLGLAGGRTDTQYF. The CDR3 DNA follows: TGCAGCGTACTGGGACTAGCGGGGGGGCGCACAGATACGCAGTATTTT.

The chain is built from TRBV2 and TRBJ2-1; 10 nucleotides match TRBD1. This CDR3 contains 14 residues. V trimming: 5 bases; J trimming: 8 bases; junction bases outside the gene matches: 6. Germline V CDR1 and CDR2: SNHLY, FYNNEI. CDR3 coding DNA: TGTGCCAGCAGTCGGGACAGGGGATACGATGAGCAGTTCTTC. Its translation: CASSRDRGYDEQFF.

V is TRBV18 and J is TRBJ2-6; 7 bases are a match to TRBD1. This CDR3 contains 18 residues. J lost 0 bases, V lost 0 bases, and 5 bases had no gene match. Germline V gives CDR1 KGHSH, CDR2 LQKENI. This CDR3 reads CASSPPGQPLSGANVLTF. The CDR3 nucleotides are TGTGCCAGCTCACCACCGGGACAGCCCCTCTCTGGGGCCAACGTCCTGACTTTC.

The CDR3, as DNA: TGTGCCAGCAGTCCCCAGGGGTCGACTAGCACAGATACGCAGTATTTT. This encodes CASSPQGSTSTDTQYF. The rearrangement links TRBV7-3 to TRBJ2-3; TRBD1 is a possible D gene (6 bases). CDR1 SGHTA and CDR2 FQGTGA come from the germline V gene. Trimming took 6 bases from V and 0 from J, leaving 16 bases between them. The CDR3 has 16 residues.

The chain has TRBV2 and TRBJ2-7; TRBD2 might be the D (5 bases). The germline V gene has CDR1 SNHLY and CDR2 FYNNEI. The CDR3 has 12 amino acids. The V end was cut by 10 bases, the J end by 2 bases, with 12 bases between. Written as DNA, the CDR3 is TGTGCCAACCGAGGGTTCGCCTACGAGCAGTACTTC. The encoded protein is CANRGFAYEQYF.

CDR3: CASSVAQGSGYEQYF. CDR3 sequence (DNA): TGTGCCAGTAGTGTGGCCCAGGGGAGCGGCTACGAGCAGTACTTC. The V call is TRBV19, the J call TRBJ2-7; perhaps TRBD1 as D (6 bases). The CDR3 is 15 amino acids. V was clipped by 5 bases and J by 3 bases, with 17 bases between them. Germline V gene sequence: CDR1 LNHDA, CDR2 SQIVND (reference sequence).

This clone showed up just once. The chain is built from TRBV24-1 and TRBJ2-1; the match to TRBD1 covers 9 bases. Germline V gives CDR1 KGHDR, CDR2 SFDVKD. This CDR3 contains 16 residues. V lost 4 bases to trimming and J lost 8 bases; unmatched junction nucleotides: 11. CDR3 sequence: CATSDPGTGILHEQFF. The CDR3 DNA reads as TGTGCCACCAGTGACCCCGGGACAGGGATTTTGCATGAGCAGTTCTTC.

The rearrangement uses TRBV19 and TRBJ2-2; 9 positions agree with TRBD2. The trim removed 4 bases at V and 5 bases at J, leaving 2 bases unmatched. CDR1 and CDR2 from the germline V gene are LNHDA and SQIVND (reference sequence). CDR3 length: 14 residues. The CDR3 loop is CASSSGGATGELFF. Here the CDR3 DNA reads TGTGCCAGTAGTAGCGGGGGGGCGACCGGGGAGCTGTTTTTT.